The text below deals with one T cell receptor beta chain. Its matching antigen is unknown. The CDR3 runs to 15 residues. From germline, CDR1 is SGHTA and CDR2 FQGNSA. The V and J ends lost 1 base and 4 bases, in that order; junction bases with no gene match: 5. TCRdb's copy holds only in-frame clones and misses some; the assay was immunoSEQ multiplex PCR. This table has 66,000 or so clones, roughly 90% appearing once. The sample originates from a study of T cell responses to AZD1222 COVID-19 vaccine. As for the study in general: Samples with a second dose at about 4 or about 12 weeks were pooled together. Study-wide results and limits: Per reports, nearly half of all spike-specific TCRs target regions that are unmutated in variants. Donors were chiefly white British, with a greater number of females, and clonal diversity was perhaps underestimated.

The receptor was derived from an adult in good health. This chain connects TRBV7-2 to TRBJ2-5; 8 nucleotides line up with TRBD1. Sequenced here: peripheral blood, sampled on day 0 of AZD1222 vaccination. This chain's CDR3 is CASSLGQGATETQYF. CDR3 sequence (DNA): TGTGCCAGCAGCTTAGGTCAGGGGGCGACAGAGACCCAGTACTTC.